The 26 T cell receptor beta chains presented below share a single source sample, sequenced in a study of OX40 agonist ivuxolimab in advanced cancers. Measured with immunoSEQ multiplex PCR; TCRdb has only the in-frame clones, and not every one. The sample includes tens of thousands of clones, 82% of them seen just once. The sequences come from CD4+ or CD8+ T cells sorted from blood, collected in a trial of the OX40 agonist ivuxolimab. These receptors were collected from an adult with an advanced solid tumor such as melanoma, head and neck, liver or kidney cancer.

V and J are TRBV7-9 and TRBJ2-2, with D maybe TRBD2 (6 bases). The CDR3 has 12 residues. CDR1 and CDR2 from the germline V gene are SEHNR and FQNEAQ (reference sequence). The V end lost 7 bases, the J end lost 8 bases, and 11 bases lay between the germline ends. The CDR3: CASTAEGGELFF. DNA of the CDR3: TGTGCCAGCACCGCGGAGGGTGGGGAGCTGTTTTTT.

This clone was counted a few times. The chain joins TRBV6-4 to TRBJ2-5; TRBD1 matches 8 bases. The germline V gene encodes CDR1 MRHNA and CDR2 SNTAGT. The CDR3 extends over 15 amino acids. V lost 7 bases, J lost 4 bases, and 11 bases stayed unmatched. The CDR3 DNA reads as TGTGCCAGCACCCGCCGGCAGGGGGCTCGAGAGACCCAGTACTTC. Translated: CASTRRQGARETQYF.

V gene TRBV6-6 combines with J gene TRBJ1-5, with D unresolved. V was cut by 5 bases and J by 7 bases, with 12 bases left in between. Germline assignment: CDR1 MNHNY and CDR2 SVGAGI (reference sequence). The CDR3 has 13 amino acids. CDR3 sequence reads: CASSDWVGQPQHF. The CDR3 DNA reads as TGTGCCAGCAGTGACTGGGTAGGACAGCCCCAGCATTTT.

The rearrangement links TRBV11-3 to TRBJ1-1, with D unclear. Trimming cost V 2 bases and J 3 bases, with 7 bases left between them. This CDR3 comprises 13 residues. Germline-derived CDR1 and CDR2 are SGHNT and YENEEA. This chain's CDR3 is CASSLLADTEAFF. The DNA for the CDR3 is TGTGCCAGCAGCTTACTGGCCGACACTGAAGCTTTCTTT.

This clone was recorded only once. The genes are TRBV10-3 and TRBJ2-7, with D perhaps given as TRBD1 or TRBD2 (6 bases each). V lost 4 bases to trimming and J lost 5 bases, with 12 bases between them. CDR3 length: 13 amino acids. Germline lookup yields CDR1 ENHRY and CDR2 SYGVKD. CDR3 sequence reads: CAISVLGGDEQYF. The CDR3 DNA reads TGTGCCATCAGTGTTTTGGGGGGCGACGAGCAGTACTTC.

This chain links TRBV11-3 with TRBJ2-7; 8 nucleotides agree with TRBD1. The CDR3 contains 13 residues. Germline assignment: CDR1 SGHNT and CDR2 YENEEA. Unmatched junction bases numbered 3, after V lost 4 bases and J lost 4 bases. The CDR3 here is CASSSGQGYEQYF. The CDR3 DNA follows: TGTGCCAGCAGCTCCGGACAGGGTTACGAGCAGTACTTC.

The rearrangement uses TRBV6-1 and TRBJ1-1; tentatively, D is TRBD1 (5 bases). The CDR3 has 13 residues. Per germline, CDR1 MNHNS and CDR2 SASEGT. V shed 10 bases and J shed 10 bases, with 22 bases lying between them. CDR3 bases: TGTGCCACTTCTAAAGGCGAAAGGGGAAGAGCTTTCTTT. As protein: CATSKGERGRAFF.

This sequence joins TRBV28 and TRBJ2-7, with TRBD2 matching over 9 bases. Germline assignment: CDR1 MDHEN and CDR2 SYDVKM. V lost 2 bases and J lost 10; bases outside the gene matches: 6. The CDR3 is made up of 13 amino acids. The CDR3 region is CASSLGLAGSQYF. DNA for the CDR3: TGTGCCAGCAGTTTAGGGCTAGCGGGGTCCCAGTACTTC.

This rearrangement joins TRBV30 to TRBJ2-6; D is uncertain. There are 12 residues in the CDR3. Looked up from germline, CDR1 is GTSNPN and CDR2 is SVGIG (reference sequence). V lost 6 bases to trimming and J lost 0 bases, with 3 bases between them. CDR3 region: CACPSGANVLTF. Here the CDR3 DNA reads TGTGCCTGCCCCTCTGGGGCCAACGTCCTGACTTTC.

The J gene is TRBJ1-2, the V gene TRBV9; D gene uncertain. This CDR3 region has 13 residues. The V gene lost 0 bases and the J gene lost 8 bases, with 11 bases spanning the gap. Germline values: CDR1 SGDLS, CDR2 YYNGEE. The DNA for the CDR3 is TGTGCCAGCAGCGTAGGTAGTCTCTCAGGCTACACCTTC. This codes for CASSVGSLSGYTF.

The chain links TRBV6-6 to TRBJ1-1; TRBD1 agrees at 7 bases. The CDR3 is made up of 13 amino acids. Germline CDR1 reads MNHNY; CDR2 reads SVGAGI (reference sequence). The junction had 5 bases not matched to a gene; V was cut back by 5 bases and J by 5 bases. CDR3 DNA sequence: TGTGCCAGCAGTCTGACAGGGAAGACTGAAGCTTTCTTT. It translates to CASSLTGKTEAFF.

This chain connects TRBV30 to TRBJ2-3; D is unclear. The CDR3 contains 12 residues. With 3 bases removed from V and 4 bases from J, the gap between germline ends came to 8 bases. Germline V gene lookup returns CDR1 GTSNPN and CDR2 SVGIG (reference sequence). The CDR3 nucleotides are TGTGCCTGGAGCACGGGCCCAGATACGCAGTATTTT. Translating it yields CAWSTGPDTQYF.

This clone was detected only a few times. The genes are TRBV30 and TRBJ1-1, with D uncertain. This CDR3 contains 12 residues. V lost 3 bases to trimming and J lost 7 bases, with 12 bases between them. Germline CDR1 reads GTSNPN; CDR2 reads SVGIG (reference sequence). The DNA of the CDR3 is TGTGCCTGGAGAAACCGCAGGAGTGAAGCTTTCTTT. This sequence encodes CAWRNRRSEAFF.

The V and J genes are TRBV19 and TRBJ2-7, with 7 bases matching TRBD2. V was clipped by 6 bases and J by 4 bases; unmatched bases: 6. The CDR3 loop spans 13 amino acids. Germline lookup yields CDR1 LNHDA and CDR2 SQIVND (reference sequence). Written as DNA, the CDR3 is TGTGCCAGTAGCCGGGACTATAGATACGAGCAGTACTTC. As protein: CASSRDYRYEQYF.

CDR3 amino acids: CASSVGVMGTVTDTQYF. CDR3 sequence (DNA): TGTGCCAGCAGTGTGGGAGTCATGGGTACGGTCACAGATACGCAGTATTTT. V and J are TRBV6-1 and TRBJ2-3, with a tentative D call TRBD2 (5 bases). Looked up from germline, CDR1 is MNHNS and CDR2 is SASEGT. The ends were cut back, 4 bases at V and 2 bases at J, with 19 bases in the middle. The CDR3 has 17 residues.

The CDR3 nucleotides read TGCGCCAGCAGCCCTGGAGGCGGACAGAATAATTCACCCCTCCACTTT. Protein product: CASSPGGGQNNSPLHF. V usage is TRBV5-1 and J usage is TRBJ1-6; tentative D call: TRBD1 (6 bases). V was cut by 4 bases and J by 5 bases, with 16 bases left in between. Germline V gene sequence: CDR1 SGHRS, CDR2 YFSETQ. The CDR3 is 16 amino acids.

The V gene is TRBV5-1, the J gene TRBJ2-5; maybe TRBD2 (9 bases). CDR3 size: 18 residues. With 2 bases removed from V and 5 bases from J, the gap between germline ends came to 25 bases. Germline lookup yields CDR1 SGHRS and CDR2 YFSETQ. CDR3 loop: CASSFQGAQGGRVETQYF. In DNA, the CDR3 is TGCGCCAGCAGCTTTCAGGGGGCGCAGGGCGGGAGGGTTGAGACCCAGTACTTC.

The chain combines TRBV4-2 with TRBJ2-5; no clear D gene. The germline V gene has CDR1 LGHNA and CDR2 YNFKEQ. This CDR3 has 14 amino acids. The germline V and J ends were trimmed by 0 bases and 7 bases, with 12 bases remaining between them. This chain's CDR3 is CASSQDVGFGTQYF. The CDR3 DNA is TGTGCCAGCAGCCAAGATGTAGGTTTTGGGACCCAGTACTTC.

This clone was picked up a small number of times. The chain has TRBV5-1 and TRBJ2-2, with TRBD1 matching 7 bases. CDR3 length: 15 amino acids. The germline gives CDR1 SGHRS, CDR2 YFSETQ. J was trimmed by 7 bases and V by 0 bases; bases with no gene match: 6. The CDR3 reads CASSLEGGGIGELFF. In nucleotides, the CDR3 is TGCGCCAGCAGCTTGGAAGGGGGCGGCATCGGGGAGCTGTTTTTT.

The sample holds one count of this clone. The chain couples TRBV19 to TRBJ1-1; possible D gene TRBD1, 5 bases. The CDR3 has 16 residues. Trimming cost V 6 bases and J 0 bases, with 17 bases left between them. Germline CDR1 is LNHDA and CDR2 is SQIVND (reference sequence). The CDR3 nucleotides read TGTGCCAGTAGCCGTCTGGCTGGGGCCCTGAACACTGAAGCTTTCTTT. Residues: CASSRLAGALNTEAFF.

The chain carries TRBV6-4 and TRBJ1-2; a weak D match, TRBD1 (5 bases). CDR3 length: 16 amino acids. With 2 bases removed from V and 0 bases from J, the gap between germline ends came to 13 bases. The germline V gene encodes CDR1 MRHNA and CDR2 SNTAGT. The CDR3 sequence is CASSDPKTTANYGYTF. In nucleotides, the CDR3 is TGTGCCAGCAGTGACCCCAAAACGACAGCTAACTATGGCTACACCTTC.

By share of the sample, this clone is medium-sized. V gene TRBV9 combines with J gene TRBJ2-3, with D unclear. This CDR3 comprises 14 residues. The germline V gene encodes CDR1 SGDLS and CDR2 YYNGEE. The V gene lost 4 bases and the J gene lost 0 bases, with 9 bases spanning the gap. The CDR3 protein is CASSPLGSTDTQYF. The DNA of the CDR3 is TGTGCCAGCAGCCCCCTTGGTAGCACAGATACGCAGTATTTT.

The chain carries TRBV11-2 and TRBJ1-1; D unresolved. Trimming cost V 4 bases and J 8 bases, with 20 bases left between them. CDR1 and CDR2 from the germline V gene are SGHAT and FQNNGV. The CDR3 extends over 15 amino acids. DNA for the CDR3: TGTGCCAGCAGCTCCCAGAGGCAGGCTGAAGCCGAAGCTTTCTTT. Translated, it gives CASSSQRQAEAEAFF.

The chain is built from TRBV7-8 and TRBJ2-1, with no clear D. Germline V CDR1 and CDR2: SGHVS, FQNEAQ. This CDR3 spans 15 amino acids. Trimming removed 6 bases from V and 5 bases from J, with 17 bases in between. This chain's CDR3 is CASSKWKEVDNEQFF. Written as DNA, the CDR3 is TGTGCCAGCAGTAAATGGAAGGAAGTGGACAATGAGCAGTTCTTC.

The chain couples TRBV19 to TRBJ1-1, with 8 bases matching TRBD1. The CDR3 loop spans 14 amino acids. With V trimmed by 5 bases and J by 5 bases, 7 bases remained unmatched. Germline loops: CDR1 LNHDA, CDR2 SQIVND (reference sequence). CDR3 in DNA: TGTGCCAGTAGTGTCCAGGGGGCGCGAACTGAAGCTTTCTTT. Its protein is CASSVQGARTEAFF.

The chain joins TRBV7-2 to TRBJ1-1, with a possible D match to TRBD1 (6 bases). The CDR3 is 15 residues long. Germline lookup yields CDR1 SGHTA and CDR2 FQGNSA. V lost 4 bases and J 2 bases, leaving 14 bases between the germline ends. The CDR3 DNA follows: TGTGCCAGCAGCTCACATCAGGGGCTTAACACTGAAGCTTTCTTT. Amino acid sequence: CASSSHQGLNTEAFF.